The 4 T cell receptor beta chains listed next were all sequenced from one sample in a study of control samples from healthy donors and cancer patients. Produced via immunoSEQ multiplex PCR; TCRdb's table is partial and in-frame only. The sample yields over 75,000 clones, 91% seen once. Material for sequencing was blood. All receptors derive from a man under 40 in good health.

The CDR3 DNA is TGTGCCAGCAGCTTAGCGATGGTCACCGGGGAGCTGTTTTTT. Translating gives CASSLAMVTGELFF. V gene TRBV7-2 combines with J gene TRBJ2-2; D is unresolved. Germline CDR1 SGHTA, CDR2 FQGNSA. V lost 0 bases, J lost 4 bases, and 6 bases lay in between. CDR3 size: 14 residues. Full variable domain (remainder filled in from reference TRBV7-2 and TRBJ2-2): GAGVSQSPSNKVTEKGKDVELRCDPISGHTALYWYRQSLGQGLEFLIYFQGNSAPDKSGLPSDRFSAERTGGSVSTLTIQRTQQEDSAVYLCASSLAMVTGELFFGEGSRLTVL.

The gene calls are TRBV7-3 and TRBJ1-1; D may be TRBD1 (6 bases). Trimming pared 2 bases from V and 4 bases from J, leaving 11 bases between. Germline V gives CDR1 SGHTA, CDR2 FQGTGA. The CDR3 has 14 residues. The CDR3 DNA follows: TGTGCCAGCAGCTTAGGGAAGGGGGGCACTGAAGCTTTCTTT. Protein: CASSLGKGGTEAFF.

The rearrangement uses TRBV2 and TRBJ1-5; 8 nucleotides align to TRBD1. The V segment lost 8 bases and the J segment 9 bases; nucleotides outside the gene matches: 9. CDR3 length equals 13 residues. The V gene's germline CDR1 is SNHLY and CDR2 FYNNEI. The CDR3 region has the DNA TGTGCCAGCGACACAGGACAGGGTCGGCCCCAGCATTTT. Translating it yields CASDTGQGRPQHF.

This clone appeared once. V usage is TRBV11-2 and J usage is TRBJ2-2, with D unresolved. The CDR3 covers 13 residues. Germline-derived CDR1 and CDR2 are SGHAT and FQNNGV. Trimming left V 0 bases short and J 6 bases short, with 5 bases between. The CDR3 loop is CASSLESSGELFF. CDR3 in DNA: TGTGCCAGCAGCTTAGAAAGTTCCGGGGAGCTGTTTTTT.